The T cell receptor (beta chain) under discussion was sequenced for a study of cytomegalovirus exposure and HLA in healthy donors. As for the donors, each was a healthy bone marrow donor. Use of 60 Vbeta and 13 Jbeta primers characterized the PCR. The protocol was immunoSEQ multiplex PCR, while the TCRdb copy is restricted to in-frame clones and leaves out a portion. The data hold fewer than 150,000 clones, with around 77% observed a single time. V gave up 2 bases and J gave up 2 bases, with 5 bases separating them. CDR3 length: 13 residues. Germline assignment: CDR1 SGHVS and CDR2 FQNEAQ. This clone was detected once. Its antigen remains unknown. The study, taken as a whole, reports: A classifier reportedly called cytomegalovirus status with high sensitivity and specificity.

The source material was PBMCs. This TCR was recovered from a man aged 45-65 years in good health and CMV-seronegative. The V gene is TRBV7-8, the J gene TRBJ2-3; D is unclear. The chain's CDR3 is CASSLYNTDTQYF. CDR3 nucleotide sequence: TGTGCCAGCAGCTTATACAACACAGATACGCAGTATTTT.